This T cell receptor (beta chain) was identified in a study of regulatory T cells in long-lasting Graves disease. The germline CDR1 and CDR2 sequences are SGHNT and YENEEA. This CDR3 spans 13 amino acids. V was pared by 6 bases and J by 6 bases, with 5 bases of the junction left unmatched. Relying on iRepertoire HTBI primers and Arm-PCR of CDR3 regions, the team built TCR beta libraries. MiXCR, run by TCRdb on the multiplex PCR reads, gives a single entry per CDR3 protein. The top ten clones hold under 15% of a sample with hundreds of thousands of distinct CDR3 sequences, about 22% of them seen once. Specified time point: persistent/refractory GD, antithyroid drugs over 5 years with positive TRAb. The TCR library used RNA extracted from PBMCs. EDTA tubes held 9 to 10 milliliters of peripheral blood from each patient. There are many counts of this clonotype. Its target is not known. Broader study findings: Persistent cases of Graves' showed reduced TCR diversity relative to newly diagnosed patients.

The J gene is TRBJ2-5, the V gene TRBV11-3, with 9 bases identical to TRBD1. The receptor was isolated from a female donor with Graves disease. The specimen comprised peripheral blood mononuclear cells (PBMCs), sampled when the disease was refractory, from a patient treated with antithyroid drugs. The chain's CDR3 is CASSTGGGKTQYF. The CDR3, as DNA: TGTGCCAGCAGTACAGGGGGCGGGAAGACCCAGTACTTC.